This T cell receptor beta chain was retrieved from a study of T-cell reconstitution after alpha-beta-depleted transplantation in children. This clonotype was seen at least ten times. Unique molecular identifiers were incorporated during preparation of the TCRbeta library. TCRdb itself ran the PCR reads through MiXCR, one entry per CDR3 protein. The sample consists of roughly 200,000 distinct CDR3 sequences, about 9.2% of them appearing once. CDR1 is SGHDT and CDR2 is YYEEEE in the germline V gene. CDR3 size: 19 residues. The V and J ends lost 1 base and 0 bases respectively, with 22 bases between them.

The clonotype was recovered from a human donor who donated a stem cell graft to a child with acute lymphoblastic leukemia. The chain combines TRBV5-6 with TRBJ2-5; D perhaps matches TRBD1 (6 bases). Specimen: PBMCs from the stem cell graft donor, collected from the stem cell graft. The CDR3 nucleotides read TGTGCCAGCAGCTTGTTAGGAAGGGCAGGGGCGAGGTACCAAGAGACCCAGTACTTC. Protein: CASSLLGRAGARYQETQYF.